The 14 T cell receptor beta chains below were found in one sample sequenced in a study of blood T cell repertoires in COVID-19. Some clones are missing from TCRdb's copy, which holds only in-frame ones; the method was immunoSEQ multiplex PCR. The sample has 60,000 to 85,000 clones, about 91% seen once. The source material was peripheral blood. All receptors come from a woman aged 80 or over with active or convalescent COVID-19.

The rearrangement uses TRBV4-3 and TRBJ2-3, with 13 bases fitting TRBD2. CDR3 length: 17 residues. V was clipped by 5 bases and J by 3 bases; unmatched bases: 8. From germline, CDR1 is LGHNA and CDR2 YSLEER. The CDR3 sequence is CASSVGGTSGKTDTQYF. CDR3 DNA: TGCGCCAGCAGCGTCGGGGGGACTAGCGGGAAGACAGATACGCAGTATTTT.

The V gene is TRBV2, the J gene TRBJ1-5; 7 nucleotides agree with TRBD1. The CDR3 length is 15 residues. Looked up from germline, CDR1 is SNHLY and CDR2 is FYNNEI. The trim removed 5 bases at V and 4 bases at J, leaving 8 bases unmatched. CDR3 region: CASSQDRVVNQPQHF. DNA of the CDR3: TGTGCCAGCAGTCAAGACAGGGTGGTGAATCAGCCCCAGCATTTT.

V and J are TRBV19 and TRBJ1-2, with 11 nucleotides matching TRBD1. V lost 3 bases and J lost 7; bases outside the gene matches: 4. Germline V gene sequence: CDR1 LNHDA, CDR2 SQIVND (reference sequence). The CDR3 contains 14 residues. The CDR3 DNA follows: TGTGCCAGTAGTATGGACAGGGGGCGGCTTGGCTACACCTTC. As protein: CASSMDRGRLGYTF.

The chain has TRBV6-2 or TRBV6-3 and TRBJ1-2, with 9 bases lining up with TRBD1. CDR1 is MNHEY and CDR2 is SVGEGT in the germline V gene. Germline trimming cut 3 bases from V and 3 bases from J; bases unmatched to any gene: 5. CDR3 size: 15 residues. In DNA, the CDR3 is TGTGCCAGCAGTTATCACAGGGGGCTGGACTATGGCTACACCTTC. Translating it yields CASSYHRGLDYGYTF.

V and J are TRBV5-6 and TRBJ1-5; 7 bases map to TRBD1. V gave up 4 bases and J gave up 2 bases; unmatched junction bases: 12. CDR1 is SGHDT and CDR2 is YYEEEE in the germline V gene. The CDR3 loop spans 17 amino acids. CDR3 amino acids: CASSRRLTGTGNQPQHF. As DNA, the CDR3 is TGTGCCAGCAGCCGGAGGTTGACAGGGACGGGCAATCAGCCCCAGCATTTT.

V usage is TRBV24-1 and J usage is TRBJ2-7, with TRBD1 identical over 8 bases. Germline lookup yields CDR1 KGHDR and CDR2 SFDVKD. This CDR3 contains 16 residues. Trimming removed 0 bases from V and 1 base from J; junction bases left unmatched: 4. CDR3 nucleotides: TGTGCCACCAGTGATTTGAAGAGGACAGGGTCCTACGAGCAGTACTTC. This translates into CATSDLKRTGSYEQYF.

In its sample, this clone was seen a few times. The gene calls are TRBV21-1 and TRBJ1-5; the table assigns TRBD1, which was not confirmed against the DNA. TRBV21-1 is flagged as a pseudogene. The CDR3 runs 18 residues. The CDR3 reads CASSKEGETGESNQPQHF. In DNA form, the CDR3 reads TGTGCCAGCAGCAAAGAGGGGGAGACAGGTGAGAGCAATCAGCCCCAGCATTTT.

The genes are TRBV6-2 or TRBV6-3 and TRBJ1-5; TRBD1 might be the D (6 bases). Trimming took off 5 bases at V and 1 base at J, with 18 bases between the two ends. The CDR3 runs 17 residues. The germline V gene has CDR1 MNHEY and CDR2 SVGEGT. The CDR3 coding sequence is TGTGCCAGCAGTCTTCGGGGGGGGGCTGCGAGCAATCAGCCCCAGCATTTT. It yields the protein CASSLRGGAASNQPQHF.

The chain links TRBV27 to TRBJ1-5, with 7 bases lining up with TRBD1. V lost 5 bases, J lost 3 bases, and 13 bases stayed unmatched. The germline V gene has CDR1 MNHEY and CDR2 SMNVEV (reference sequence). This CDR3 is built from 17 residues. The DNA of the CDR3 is TGTGCCAGCAGTAGATGGGGACAGTCTGGGGACAATCAGCCCCAGCATTTT. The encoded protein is CASSRWGQSGDNQPQHF.

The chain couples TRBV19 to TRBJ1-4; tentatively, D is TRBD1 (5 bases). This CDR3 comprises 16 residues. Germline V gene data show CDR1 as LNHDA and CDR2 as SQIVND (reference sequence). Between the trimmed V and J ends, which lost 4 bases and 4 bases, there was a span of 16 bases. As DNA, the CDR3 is TGTGCCAGTAGTACGGACTTGGGGGGGATTAATGAAAAACTGTTTTTT. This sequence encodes CASSTDLGGINEKLFF.

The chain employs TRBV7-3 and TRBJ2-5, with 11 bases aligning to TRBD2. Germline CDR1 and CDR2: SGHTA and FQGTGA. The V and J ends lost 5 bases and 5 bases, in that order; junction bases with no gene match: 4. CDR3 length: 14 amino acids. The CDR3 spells CASSRLAGWETQYF. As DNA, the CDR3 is TGTGCCAGCAGCCGACTAGCGGGGTGGGAGACCCAGTACTTC.

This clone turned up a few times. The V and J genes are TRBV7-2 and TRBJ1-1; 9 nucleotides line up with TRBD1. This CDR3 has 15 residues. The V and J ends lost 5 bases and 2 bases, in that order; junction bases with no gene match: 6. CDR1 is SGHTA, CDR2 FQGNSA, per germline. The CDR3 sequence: CASSQGQGVNTEAFF. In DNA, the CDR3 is TGTGCCAGCAGCCAGGGACAGGGTGTTAACACTGAAGCTTTCTTT. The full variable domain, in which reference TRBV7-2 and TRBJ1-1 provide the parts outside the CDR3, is GAGVSQSPSNKVTEKGKDVELRCDPISGHTALYWYRQSLGQGLEFLIYFQGNSAPDKSGLPSDRFSAERTGGSVSTLTIQRTQQEDSAVYLCASSQGQGVNTEAFFGQGTRLTVV.

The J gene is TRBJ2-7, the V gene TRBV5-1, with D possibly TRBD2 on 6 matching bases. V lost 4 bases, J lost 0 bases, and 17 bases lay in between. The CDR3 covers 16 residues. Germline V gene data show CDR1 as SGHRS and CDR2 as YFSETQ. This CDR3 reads CASSPGRDISSYEQYF. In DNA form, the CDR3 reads TGCGCCAGCAGCCCCGGGAGAGACATTAGCTCCTACGAGCAGTACTTC.

The CDR3 loop reads CAWKPGQGGNEKLFF. For the CDR3, the DNA is TGTGCCTGGAAGCCGGGACAGGGCGGTAATGAAAAACTGTTTTTT. V usage is TRBV30 and J usage is TRBJ1-4, with TRBD1 matching over 9 bases. The V gene's germline CDR1 is GTSNPN and CDR2 SVGIG (reference sequence). This CDR3 comprises 15 residues. V lost 4 bases to trimming and J lost 4 bases; unmatched junction nucleotides: 7.